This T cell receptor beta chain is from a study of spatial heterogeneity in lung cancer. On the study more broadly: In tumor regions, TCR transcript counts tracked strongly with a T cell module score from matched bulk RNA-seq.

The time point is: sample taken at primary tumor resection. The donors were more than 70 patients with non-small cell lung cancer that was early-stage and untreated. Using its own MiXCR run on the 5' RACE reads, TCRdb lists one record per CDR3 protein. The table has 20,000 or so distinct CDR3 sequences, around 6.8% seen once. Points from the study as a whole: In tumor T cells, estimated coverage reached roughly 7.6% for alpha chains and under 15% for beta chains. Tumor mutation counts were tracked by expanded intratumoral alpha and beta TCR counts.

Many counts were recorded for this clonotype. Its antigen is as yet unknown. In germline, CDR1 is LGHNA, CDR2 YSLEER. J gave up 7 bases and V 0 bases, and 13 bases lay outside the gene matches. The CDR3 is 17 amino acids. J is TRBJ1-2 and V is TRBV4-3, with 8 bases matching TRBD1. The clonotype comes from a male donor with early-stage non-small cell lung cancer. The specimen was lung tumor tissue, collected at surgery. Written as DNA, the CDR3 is TGCGCCAGCAGCCAAGATGTGGCAGGGGGCATAGTAGGTGGCTACACCTTC. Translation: CASSQDVAGGIVGGYTF.